Each of the 8 T cell receptor beta chains below was sequenced from the same sample in a study of cytomegalovirus exposure and HLA in healthy donors. The PCR employed 60 Vbeta primers together with 13 Jbeta primers. Libraries were prepared by immunoSEQ multiplex PCR; TCRdb keeps only in-frame clonotypes and omits some of them. The sample holds 200,000 to 250,000 clones, approximately 80% seen once. Sequencing was performed on PBMCs. The receptor set was obtained from a boy aged 2 to 9 in good health and CMV-seronegative.

This rearrangement joins TRBV28 to TRBJ1-4, with D possibly matching TRBD1 (5 bases). This CDR3 spans 17 amino acids. Germline CDR1 and CDR2: MDHEN and SYDVKM. V was pared by 6 bases and J by 6 bases, with 23 bases between. This CDR3 reads CASRELGVSAGDEKLFF. As DNA, the CDR3 is TGTGCCAGCAGGGAGCTGGGGGTATCAGCGGGGGATGAAAAACTGTTTTTT.

The chain couples TRBV9 to TRBJ2-2, with 10 bases that match TRBD2. The ends lost 3 bases at V and 1 base at J; junction bases unmatched: 3. This CDR3 has 16 residues. Germline V gene lookup returns CDR1 SGDLS and CDR2 YYNGEE. The CDR3 here is CASSGLAGGNTGELFF. CDR3 in DNA: TGTGCCAGCAGCGGATTAGCGGGGGGGAACACCGGGGAGCTGTTTTTT.

The V and J genes are TRBV7-9 and TRBJ1-1, with D perhaps TRBD1 (6 bases). The V and J ends lost 4 bases and 1 base respectively, with 16 bases between them. Germline V CDR1 and CDR2: SEHNR, FQNEAQ (reference sequence). The CDR3 spans 16 residues. CDR3 DNA sequence: TGTGCCAGCAGCTCCGGGCGGGGGGCCCGGAACACTGAAGCTTTCTTT. It codes for CASSSGRGARNTEAFF.

The genes are TRBV30 and TRBJ1-2; D is undetermined. The ends were cut back, 2 bases at V and 0 bases at J, with 13 bases in the middle. From germline, CDR1 is GTSNPN and CDR2 SVGIG (reference sequence). The CDR3 sequence is 15 residues long. Here the CDR3 reads CAWSIYYRANYGYTF. CDR3 DNA sequence: TGTGCCTGGAGTATTTATTACAGAGCTAACTATGGCTACACCTTC. Complete variable domain (other parts from reference TRBV30 and TRBJ1-2): SQTIHQWPATLVQPVGSPLSLECTVEGTSNPNLYWYRQAAGRGLQLLFYSVGIGQISSEVPQNLSASRPQDRQFILSSKKLLLSDSGFYLCAWSIYYRANYGYTFGSGTRLTVV.

The V and J genes are TRBV7-2 and TRBJ2-7, with 7 bases that match TRBD2. Germline V gene data show CDR1 as SGHTA and CDR2 as FQGNSA. The CDR3 extends over 15 amino acids. V shed 2 bases and J 3 bases; nucleotides not matched to a gene: 7. Here the CDR3 DNA reads TGTGCCAGCAGCTTATGGGCGGGAGAGGGCTACGAGCAGTACTTC. Amino acids: CASSLWAGEGYEQYF.

The V call is TRBV28, the J call TRBJ2-3; 11 bases fit TRBD2. The CDR3 length is 15 residues. V was clipped by 5 bases and J by 6 bases; unmatched bases: 7. Germline V lookup: CDR1 MDHEN, CDR2 SYDVKM. CDR3 residues: CASSALAGGRDTQYF. The CDR3 bases are TGTGCCAGCAGTGCCCTAGCGGGGGGACGGGATACGCAGTATTTT.

The gene calls are TRBV4-2 and TRBJ2-4, with D perhaps TRBD2 (6 bases). With 5 bases removed from V and 1 base from J, the gap between germline ends came to 9 bases. From germline, CDR1 is LGHNA and CDR2 YNFKEQ. CDR3 length equals 14 residues. The CDR3 region is CASSAGGAKNIQYF. For the CDR3, the DNA is TGTGCCAGCAGCGCTGGGGGGGCCAAAAACATTCAGTACTTC.

This chain links TRBV2 with TRBJ2-7; 7 positions agree with TRBD2. V trimming: 6 bases; J trimming: 5 bases; junction bases outside the gene matches: 16. The germline V gene has CDR1 SNHLY and CDR2 FYNNEI. The CDR3 is made up of 16 amino acids. CDR3 sequence reads: CASRHLMREGLDEQYF. CDR3 nucleotide sequence: TGTGCCAGCAGGCACCTAATGAGGGAGGGCCTGGACGAGCAGTACTTC.